The rows below give T cell receptor beta chains drawn from one sample of a study of Graves' ophthalmopathy and Graves' hyperthyroidism. TCRdb redid the calling of the multiplex PCR reads with MiXCR, one entry per CDR3 protein. The sample records 150,000 to 200,000 distinct CDR3 sequences, around 39% being singletons. Sequencing was performed on peripheral blood. These TCRs come from a young man with Graves' ophthalmopathy. Both conserved end residues are part of each CDR3. The order of the fields is V gene, CDR3 protein.

V gene: TRBV21-1; CDR3 protein: CASSRYHSWDRGEMNTEAFF
V gene: TRBV6-1; CDR3 protein: CASSEYNLNTEAFF
V gene: TRBV12-3/TRBV12-4; CDR3 protein: CASSPRAPYYEQYF
V gene: TRBV6-2/TRBV6-3; CDR3 protein: CASKGQGRTYEQYF
V gene: TRBV7-2; CDR3 protein: CASSLERSSYEQYF
V gene: TRBV5-1; CDR3 protein: CASSLGTSPLHF
V gene: TRBV7-3; CDR3 protein: CASSPHGVSVRGETQYF
V gene: TRBV6-2/TRBV6-3; CDR3 protein: CASSPGTSGILSDTQYF
V gene: TRBV12-3/TRBV12-4; CDR3 protein: CASSLNSGNIQYF
V gene: TRBV2; CDR3 protein: CASSGQANQPQHF
V gene: TRBV28; CDR3 protein: CASSPLFGQTDYRDTEAFF
V gene: TRBV12-3/TRBV12-4; CDR3 protein: CASSLVETYNSPLHF
V gene: TRBV7-1; CDR3 protein: CASSSVTYGAGSIQNYGYTF
V gene: TRBV5-1; CDR3 protein: CASSSRGEGYGYTF
V gene: TRBV12-3/TRBV12-4; CDR3 protein: CASSEVLSYEQYF
V gene: TRBV24-1; CDR3 protein: CATSDPGIHEQYF
V gene: TRBV6-2/TRBV6-3; CDR3 protein: CASSYSIGKGPPHEQYF
V gene: TRBV7-2; CDR3 protein: CASSLEAAETQYF
V gene: TRBV5-1; CDR3 protein: CASSLQGPPGEQYF
V gene: TRBV24-1; CDR3 protein: CATPAGQLIGVNTEAFF
V gene: TRBV7-2; CDR3 protein: CASSFWVREAEAFF
V gene: TRBV12-3/TRBV12-4; CDR3 protein: CASTHPGTNTEAFF
V gene: TRBV12-3/TRBV12-4; CDR3 protein: CASSARDRLETQYF
V gene: TRBV19; CDR3 protein: CASKTSGHPESYEQYF
V gene: TRBV15; CDR3 protein: CATSRDPGSNQPQHF
V gene: TRBV9; CDR3 protein: CASSRAGTTNYGYTF
V gene: TRBV6-5; CDR3 protein: CASSYNRGNTGELFF
V gene: TRBV6-1; CDR3 protein: CASRGLAAIGELFF
V gene: TRBV6-2/TRBV6-3; CDR3 protein: CASSYSYGGGAGAFF
V gene: TRBV5-1; CDR3 protein: CASSFVGGSPYEQYF
V gene: TRBV6-2/TRBV6-3; CDR3 protein: CASSYSAGDLGTQYF
V gene: TRBV7-8; CDR3 protein: CASSPRDTNTEAFF
V gene: TRBV6-2/TRBV6-3; CDR3 protein: CASSFGPLLGRGGTEAFF
V gene: TRBV28; CDR3 protein: CASEGEGYTF
V gene: TRBV6-1; CDR3 protein: CASSADRGLGMNTEAFF
V gene: TRBV28; CDR3 protein: CASSSGRLTYEQYF
V gene: TRBV6-2/TRBV6-3; CDR3 protein: CASSYSAGINQPQHF
V gene: TRBV24-1; CDR3 protein: CATTRAATGELFF
V gene: TRBV4-2; CDR3 protein: CASSQEMGQGNGELFF
V gene: TRBV5-1; CDR3 protein: CASSLGGDGLAFF
V gene: TRBV20-1; CDR3 protein: CSVLRGDRNEQYF
V gene: TRBV28; CDR3 protein: CASTSMGYGYTF
V gene: TRBV6-2/TRBV6-3; CDR3 protein: CASGTQRLSYEQYF
V gene: TRBV6-1; CDR3 protein: CASTPNVETQYF
V gene: TRBV11-2; CDR3 protein: CASSLEPGTEAFF
V gene: TRBV12-5; CDR3 protein: CASGLEYRENYEQYF
V gene: TRBV12-3/TRBV12-4; CDR3 protein: CASSSTQGARYEQYF
V gene: TRBV12-3/TRBV12-4; CDR3 protein: CASSFWTPTAGEETQYF
V gene: TRBV28; CDR3 protein: CASSLMLGVEGTQYF
V gene: TRBV28; CDR3 protein: CASSVWGVYSEQYF
V gene: TRBV24-1; CDR3 protein: CATPSNQPQHF
V gene: TRBV24-1; CDR3 protein: CATSDPGQGGQETQYF
V gene: TRBV6-1; CDR3 protein: CASSEQAGSNTEAFF
V gene: TRBV27; CDR3 protein: CASSLNRGRGNTIYF
V gene: TRBV11-1; CDR3 protein: CASSLAQREWAQETQYF
V gene: TRBV7-8; CDR3 protein: CASSLQTGGSLDQPQHF
V gene: TRBV27; CDR3 protein: CASSLAGTLYEQYF
V gene: TRBV29-1; CDR3 protein: CSVERDYGYTF
V gene: TRBV30; CDR3 protein: CAWRGVRNYGYTF
V gene: TRBV20-1; CDR3 protein: CSTEAGPGYEQYF